This T cell receptor (beta chain) was retrieved from a study of CD8 T cells in ankylosing spondylitis. General study results and limits: Clones linked to disease, bearing a CD8+ phenotype, were relatively rare in peripheral blood. A TCR beta motif made of under 10 highly homologous variants seemed typical of ankylosing spondylitis blood. From matched ankylosing spondylitis synovial fluid, disease-linked clones were reportedly recovered at significantly enriched levels.

TCRdb analysed the 5' RACE reads with MiXCR anew, one entry per CDR3 protein. Among under 850,000 distinct CDR3 sequences listed, 15% to 20% were seen once. The CDR3 is 16 amino acids. V shed 4 bases and J 2 bases; nucleotides not matched to a gene: 11. CDR1 is LGHDT, CDR2 YNNKEL, per germline (reference sequence). As regards this clonotype: The antigen is not known.

Sequenced: blood, either unsorted or a sorted T cell fraction (not recorded which). The TCR comes from a male donor with ankylosing spondylitis. The chain is built from TRBV3-1 and TRBJ2-7, with 7 bases lining up with TRBD2. CDR3 sequence (DNA): TGTGCCAGCAGCCCTTCTCCTTTCGGGGGGACCTACGAGCAGTACTTC. Its translation: CASSPSPFGGTYEQYF.